This T cell receptor (beta chain) is from a study of T cells after yellow fever vaccination. In TCRdb, the 5' RACE reads were re-called with MiXCR into one record per CDR3 protein. This table has 450,000 to 600,000 distinct CDR3 sequences, around 17% appearing once. Trimming stripped 4 bases from V and 6 bases from J, with 19 bases between. The CDR3 totals 16 residues. On this clonotype: Its antigen remains unknown.

Notes on the study in general: Some clonotypes, a small share, were shared between CD4 and CD8 compartments. Most primary-vaccination clones reappeared after the booster (about 95% CD4, approximately 88% CD8).

V and J are TRBV12-3 or TRBV12-4 and TRBJ2-1; TRBD1 is a possible D gene (6 bases). This material consisted of PBMCs, taken more than 4 days after the first yellow fever vaccination. The origin of this receptor is a man between 18 and 35 years old who received the YFV17D yellow fever vaccine. CDR3 bases: TGTGCCAGCAGTTCACCCACAGGGACCCGAAGCAATGAGCAGTTCTTC. Its translation: CASSSPTGTRSNEQFF.